The T cell receptor (beta chain) described here comes from a study of cytomegalovirus exposure and HLA in healthy donors. Turning to the study itself: Sequencing of 180 million or so T cells in an earlier analysis found around 120 million unique TCR beta sequences.

Primers for the PCR totalled 60 Vbeta and 13 Jbeta. Only in-frame clones appear in the TCRdb table, and some are missing; sequencing was by immunoSEQ multiplex PCR. The table lists under 150,000 clones, about 82% of them singletons. Notes on the study in general: Data from an earlier analysis indicated that most TCR beta V segments were productive either about 87% or about 30% of the time.

As concerns this clone: The target antigen is unknown.

The source of this sequence is a male donor in good health and CMV-seronegative. The specimen sequenced was PBMCs.

The CDR3 sequence: CASSPLLRDRDADTQYF. The CDR3 DNA is TGTGCCAGCAGCCCACTACTCCGGGACAGGGATGCAGATACGCAGTATTTT. The rearrangement uses TRBV7-9 and TRBJ2-3, with TRBD1 matching 9 bases. Per germline, CDR1 SEHNR and CDR2 FQNEAQ (reference sequence). The CDR3 runs 17 residues. Trimming took 5 bases from V and 4 from J; bases not matched to a gene: 13.